The sequence of this T cell receptor beta chain was determined in a study of blood T cells in healthy people across ages. The CDR3 has 15 amino acids. Germline-derived CDR1 and CDR2 are SGHVS and FNYEAQ. V lost 0 bases and J lost 6, with 14 bases in between. The authors ran a second PCR of about 7 to 11 cycles using a sample-barcoded 5' primer and a J-beta primer mix. TCRdb reanalysed the 5' RACE reads using MiXCR and keeps one entry per CDR3 protein. This sample has some 750,000 distinct CDR3 sequences, with 22% found just once. The chain links TRBV7-6 to TRBJ1-1; D possibly corresponds to TRBD1 (5 bases). Sequencing used blood. This TCR was recovered from a man in his sixties or seventies in good health. This chain's CDR3 is CASSLAPVDTAEAFF. The CDR3 DNA reads as TGTGCCAGCAGCTTAGCGCCAGTGGACACCGCTGAAGCTTTCTTT.